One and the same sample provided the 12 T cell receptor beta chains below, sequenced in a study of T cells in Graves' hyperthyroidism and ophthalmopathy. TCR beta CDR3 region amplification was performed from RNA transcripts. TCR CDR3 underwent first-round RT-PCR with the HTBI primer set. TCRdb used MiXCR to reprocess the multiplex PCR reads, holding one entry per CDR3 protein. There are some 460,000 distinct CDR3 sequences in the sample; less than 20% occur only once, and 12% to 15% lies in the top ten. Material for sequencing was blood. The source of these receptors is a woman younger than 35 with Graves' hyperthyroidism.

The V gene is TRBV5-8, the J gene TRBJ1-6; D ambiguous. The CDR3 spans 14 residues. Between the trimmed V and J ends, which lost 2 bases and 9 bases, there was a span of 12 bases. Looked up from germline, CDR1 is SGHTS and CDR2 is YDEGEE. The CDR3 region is CASSLAGPSSPLHF. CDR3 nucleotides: TGTGCCAGCAGCTTAGCCGGGCCGAGTTCACCCCTCCACTTT.

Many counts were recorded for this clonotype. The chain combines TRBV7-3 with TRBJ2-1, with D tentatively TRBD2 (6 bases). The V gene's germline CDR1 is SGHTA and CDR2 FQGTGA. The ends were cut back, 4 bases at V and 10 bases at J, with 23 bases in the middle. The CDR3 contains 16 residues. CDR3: CASSSTHRESGGEQFF. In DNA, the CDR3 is TGTGCCAGCAGCTCAACGCATCGGGAGTCCGGTGGCGAGCAGTTCTTC.

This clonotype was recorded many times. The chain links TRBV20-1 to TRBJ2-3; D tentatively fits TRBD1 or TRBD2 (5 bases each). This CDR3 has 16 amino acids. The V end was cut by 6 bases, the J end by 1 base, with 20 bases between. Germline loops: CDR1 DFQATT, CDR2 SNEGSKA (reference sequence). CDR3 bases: TGCAGTGCCCCCCGAAGGGGAGCGAGCGGCACAGATACGCAGTATTTT. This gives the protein CSAPRRGASGTDTQYF.

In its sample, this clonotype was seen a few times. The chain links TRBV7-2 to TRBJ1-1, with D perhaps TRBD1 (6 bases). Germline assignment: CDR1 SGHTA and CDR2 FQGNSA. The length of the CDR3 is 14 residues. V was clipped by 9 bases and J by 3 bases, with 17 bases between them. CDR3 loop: CASSGGPLDTEAFF. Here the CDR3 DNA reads TGTGCCAGTAGTGGGGGGCCCTTGGACACTGAAGCTTTCTTT.

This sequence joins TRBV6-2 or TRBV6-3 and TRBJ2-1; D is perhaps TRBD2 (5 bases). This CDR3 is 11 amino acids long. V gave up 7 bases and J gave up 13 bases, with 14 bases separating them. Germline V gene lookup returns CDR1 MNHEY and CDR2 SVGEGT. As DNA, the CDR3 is TGTGCCAGCACGTCCCGGGAAAAACAGTTCTTC. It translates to CASTSREKQFF.

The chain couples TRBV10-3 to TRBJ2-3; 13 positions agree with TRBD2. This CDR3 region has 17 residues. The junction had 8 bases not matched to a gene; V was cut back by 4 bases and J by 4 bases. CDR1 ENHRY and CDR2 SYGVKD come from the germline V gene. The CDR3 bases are TGTGCCATCAGTGCCCGGACTAGCGGGAGTACGTCAGATACGCAGTATTTT. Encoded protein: CAISARTSGSTSDTQYF.

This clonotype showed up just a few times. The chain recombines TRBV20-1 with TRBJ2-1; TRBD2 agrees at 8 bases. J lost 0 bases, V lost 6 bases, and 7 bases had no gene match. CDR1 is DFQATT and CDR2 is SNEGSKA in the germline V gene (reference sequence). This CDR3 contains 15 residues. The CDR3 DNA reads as TGCAGTGCACAGATTAGCGGGGACTCCTACAATGAGCAGTTCTTC. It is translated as CSAQISGDSYNEQFF.

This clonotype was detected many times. The CDR3 DNA reads as TGTGCCAGCAGCTTGGGAAATCAGCCCCAGCATTTT. Translation gives CASSLGNQPQHF. The V and J genes are TRBV11-2 and TRBJ1-5; D gene uncertain. The CDR3 has 12 residues. The ends were cut back, 3 bases at V and 4 bases at J, with 4 bases in the middle. Germline V gives CDR1 SGHAT, CDR2 FQNNGV.

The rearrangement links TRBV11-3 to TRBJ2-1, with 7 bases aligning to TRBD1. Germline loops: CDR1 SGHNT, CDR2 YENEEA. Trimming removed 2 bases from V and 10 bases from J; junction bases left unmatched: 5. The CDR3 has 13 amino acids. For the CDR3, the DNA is TGTGCCAGCAGCTTAAAGGGGGCCCGGGAGCAGTTCTTC. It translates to CASSLKGAREQFF.

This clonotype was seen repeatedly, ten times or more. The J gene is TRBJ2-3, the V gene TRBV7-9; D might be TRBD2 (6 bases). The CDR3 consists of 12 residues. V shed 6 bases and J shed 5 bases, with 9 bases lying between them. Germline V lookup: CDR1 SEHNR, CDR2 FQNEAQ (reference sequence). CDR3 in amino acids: CASRSGGDTQYF. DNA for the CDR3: TGTGCCAGCAGGTCCGGGGGAGATACGCAGTATTTT. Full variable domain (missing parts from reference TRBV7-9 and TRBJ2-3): DTGVSQNPRHKITKRGQNVTFRCDPISEHNRLYWYRQTLGQGPEFLTYFQNEAQLEKSRLLSDRFSAERPKGSFSTLEIQRTEQGDSAMYLCASRSGGDTQYFGPGTRLTVL.

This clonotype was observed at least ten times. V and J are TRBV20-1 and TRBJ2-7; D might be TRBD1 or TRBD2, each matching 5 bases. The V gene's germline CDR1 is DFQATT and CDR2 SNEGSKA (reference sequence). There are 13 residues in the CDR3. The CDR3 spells CSPIRDRKYEQYF. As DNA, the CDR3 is TGCAGCCCAATAAGGGACCGGAAATACGAGCAGTACTTC.

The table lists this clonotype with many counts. CDR3 sequence reads: CASSPGQGAGRRGDQPQHF. CDR3 in DNA: TGTGCCAGCAGCCCGGGACAGGGGGCAGGGCGTAGAGGAGATCAGCCCCAGCATTTT. The chain carries TRBV12-3 or TRBV12-4 and TRBJ1-5; 12 bases are a match to TRBD1. J gave up 5 bases and V 6 bases, and 17 bases lay outside the gene matches. The CDR3 has 19 amino acids.